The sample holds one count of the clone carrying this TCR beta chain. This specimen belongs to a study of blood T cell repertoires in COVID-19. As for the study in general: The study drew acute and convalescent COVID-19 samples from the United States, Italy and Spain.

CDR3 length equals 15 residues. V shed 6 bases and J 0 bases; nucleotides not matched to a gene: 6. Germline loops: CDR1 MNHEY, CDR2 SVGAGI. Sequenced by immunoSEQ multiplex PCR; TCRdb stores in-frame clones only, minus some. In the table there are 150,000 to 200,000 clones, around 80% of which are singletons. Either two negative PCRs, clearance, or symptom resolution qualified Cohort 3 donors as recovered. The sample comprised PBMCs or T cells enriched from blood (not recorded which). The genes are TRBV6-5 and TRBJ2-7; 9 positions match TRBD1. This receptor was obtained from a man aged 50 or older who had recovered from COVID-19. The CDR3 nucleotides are TGTGCCAGCAGCGGGACAGGGATCCTCTCCTACGAGCAGTACTTC. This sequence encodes CASSGTGILSYEQYF.